The table lists the clone carrying this T cell receptor beta chain with many counts. Its specificity is unknown. Sequencing libraries for TCR beta were prepared with iRepertoire HTBI primers and Arm-PCR of CDR3 regions. Using its own MiXCR run on the multiplex PCR reads, TCRdb lists one record per CDR3 protein. The sample comprises over 450,000 distinct CDR3 sequences, roughly 21% of which are singletons, and roughly 7% rests with the top ten. The source of the sample is a study of regulatory T cells in long-lasting Graves disease. As for time point: persistent/refractory GD, antithyroid drugs over 5 years with positive TRAb. After RNA was extracted from PBMCs, the TCR library was made from it. Study-wide findings and caveats: Newly diagnosed patients had higher TCR diversity than persistent Graves' patients did.

Germline CDR1 SGHRS, CDR2 YFSETQ. The CDR3 extends over 14 amino acids. V lost 5 bases and J 8 bases, leaving 19 bases between the germline ends. The material was peripheral blood mononuclear cells (PBMCs), obtained when the disease was refractory, from a patient treated with antithyroid drugs. The chain couples TRBV5-1 to TRBJ1-2, with D hard to call. The source is a female donor with Graves disease. For the CDR3, the DNA is TGCGCCAGCAGTCCGGGAGAAGGGAAGAGGGGCTACACCTTC. Its protein product is CASSPGEGKRGYTF.